One sample yielded the 24 T cell receptor beta chains listed below, sequenced in a study of shared clonotypes between healthy human individuals. Only CD45RO-negative cells positively selected for CCR7 counted as naive CD8 cells, so terminally differentiated effector memory CD45RA+ cells were excluded. Clones were read by immunoSEQ multiplex PCR, and TCRdb kept only the in-frame ones, dropping some. The table has about 2,100,000 clones, approximately 94% seen once; the top ten hold under 2%. Sequencing was performed on naive CD8+ T cells from PBMCs. These receptors came from a young man in good health. Some clones in this sample may be carry-over from other donors' samples.

The J gene is TRBJ1-2, the V gene TRBV28; D unresolved. With 5 bases removed from V and 4 bases from J, the gap between germline ends came to 14 bases. This CDR3 is 14 amino acids long. Germline CDR1 and CDR2: MDHEN and SYDVKM. The CDR3 here is CASSRVTLGYGYTF. For the CDR3, the DNA is TGTGCCAGCAGTCGAGTCACCTTGGGCTATGGCTACACCTTC.

The chain links TRBV11-3 to TRBJ1-1; 9 bases are a match to TRBD1. The J segment lost 4 bases and the V segment lost 5 bases, leaving 2 bases of the junction unmatched. Germline V gene lookup returns CDR1 SGHNT and CDR2 YENEEA. The CDR3 runs to 13 residues. CDR3 residues: CASSPGQGTEAFF. CDR3 DNA: TGTGCCAGCAGCCCGGGACAGGGCACTGAAGCTTTCTTT.

The gene calls are TRBV2 and TRBJ1-4; possibly TRBD1 for D (5 bases). The CDR3 length is 16 residues. The V end was cut by 6 bases, the J end by 9 bases, with 23 bases between. Looked up from germline, CDR1 is SNHLY and CDR2 is FYNNEI. CDR3 amino acids: CASSEKLTGGGKKLFF. DNA for the CDR3: TGTGCCAGCAGCGAAAAACTTACGGGGGGAGGGAAAAAACTGTTTTTT.

This clone was observed once. The J gene is TRBJ2-3, the V gene TRBV9; no definite D call. The CDR3 runs to 18 residues. The V gene lost 4 bases and the J gene lost 1 base, with 22 bases spanning the gap. Germline assignment: CDR1 SGDLS and CDR2 YYNGEE. The DNA for the CDR3 is TGTGCCAGCAGCTGGATTACTAAACGAGGCTATGGCACAGATACGCAGTATTTT. Protein: CASSWITKRGYGTDTQYF. Variable domain in full (rest from reference TRBV9 and TRBJ2-3): DSGVTQTPKHLITATGQRVTLRCSPRSGDLSVYWYQQSLDQGLQFLIQYYNGEERAKGNILERFSAQQFPDLHSELNLSSLELGDSALYFCASSWITKRGYGTDTQYFGPGTRLTVL.

V is TRBV27 and J is TRBJ2-1; TRBD1 aligns across 7 bases. Trimming took 1 base from V and 5 from J; bases not matched to a gene: 2. Per germline, CDR1 MNHEY and CDR2 SMNVEV (reference sequence). This CDR3 region has 14 residues. The CDR3 loop is CASSLWDSDNEQFF. DNA of the CDR3: TGTGCCAGCAGTTTATGGGACAGTGACAATGAGCAGTTCTTC.

The rearrangement links TRBV10-3 to TRBJ1-1; 7 nucleotides match TRBD1. The CDR3 is 17 residues long. Germline V CDR1 and CDR2: ENHRY, SYGVKD. V lost 6 bases, J lost 3 bases, and 16 bases stayed unmatched. The CDR3, as DNA: TGTGCCATCAGCCCCAGTCTTAACGACAGGGCCTACACTGAAGCTTTCTTT. It translates to CAISPSLNDRAYTEAFF.

With regard to this clone: This sample includes further DNA sequences coding for the same CDR3. This chain joins TRBV28 and TRBJ2-3, with no clear D. The CDR3 consists of 13 residues. V lost 2 bases and J lost 0, with 3 bases in between. Germline-derived CDR1 and CDR2 are MDHEN and SYDVKM. The CDR3 DNA sequence: TGTGCCAGCAGTTTACAGAGCACAGATACGCAGTATTTT. Translation: CASSLQSTDTQYF. The variable domain in full, with the rest retrieved from reference TRBV28 and TRBJ2-3, is DVKVTQSSRYLVKRTGEKVFLECVQDMDHENMFWYRQDPGLGLRLIYFSYDVKMKEKGDIPEGYSVSREKKERFSLILESASTNQTSMYLCASSLQSTDTQYFGPGTRLTVL.

This sequence joins TRBV6-5 and TRBJ2-1; D is perhaps TRBD2 (5 bases). Trimming shortened V by 0 bases and J by 7 bases, and 16 bases separated the two germline ends. CDR3 length equals 16 residues. CDR1 and CDR2 from the germline V gene are MNHEY and SVGAGI. CDR3 bases: TGTGCCAGCAGTTACTCGGTCGGGGAACGGGTTAATGAGCAGTTCTTC. Translation: CASSYSVGERVNEQFF.

The rearrangement uses TRBV9 and TRBJ2-7; the D call may be TRBD1 or TRBD2 (6 bases each). Trimming took 4 bases from V and 5 from J, leaving 16 bases between them. Per germline, CDR1 SGDLS and CDR2 YYNGEE. The CDR3 has 14 amino acids. The CDR3 loop is CASSSGEGGNEQYF. The CDR3 DNA reads TGTGCCAGCAGCTCCGGTGAGGGGGGCAACGAGCAGTACTTC. Together with reference TRBV9 and TRBJ2-7, the CDR3 gives the full variable domain: DSGVTQTPKHLITATGQRVTLRCSPRSGDLSVYWYQQSLDQGLQFLIQYYNGEERAKGNILERFSAQQFPDLHSELNLSSLELGDSALYFCASSSGEGGNEQYFGPGTRLTVT.

This clone was detected only once. The V gene is TRBV7-9, the J gene TRBJ2-3, with TRBD2 as a possible D gene (5 bases). CDR1 and CDR2 from the germline V gene are SEHNR and FQNEAQ (reference sequence). This CDR3 has 17 amino acids. Trimming removed 8 bases from V and 1 base from J, with 22 bases in between. The CDR3 sequence is CASGRGPHVGGTDTQYF. The CDR3 DNA follows: TGTGCCAGCGGACGAGGGCCGCACGTCGGCGGCACAGATACGCAGTATTTT.

This rearrangement joins TRBV2 to TRBJ1-1; 8 bases fit TRBD1. Germline V gene sequence: CDR1 SNHLY, CDR2 FYNNEI. V lost 6 bases, J lost 3 bases, and 6 bases stayed unmatched. The CDR3 consists of 14 residues. The CDR3 sequence is CASSPGQGDTEAFF. CDR3 nucleotides: TGTGCCAGCAGCCCTGGACAGGGAGACACTGAAGCTTTCTTT.

About this clone itself: This sample also contains other DNA sequences that code for the same CDR3. The chain carries TRBV27 and TRBJ1-1; D remains unclear. Trimming stripped 3 bases from V and 8 bases from J, with 10 bases between. There are 12 residues in the CDR3. Germline CDR1 reads MNHEY; CDR2 reads SMNVEV (reference sequence). In nucleotides, the CDR3 is TGTGCCAGCAGTTTCTTGAACGGCGAAGCTTTCTTT. It is translated as CASSFLNGEAFF.

As concerns this clone: Other DNA sequences in this specimen translate into the identical CDR3. This rearrangement joins TRBV7-9 to TRBJ2-2; 8 nucleotides line up with TRBD1. Trimming at V came to 5 bases and at J to 1 base, leaving 6 bases not matched to a gene. Germline CDR1 and CDR2: SEHNR and FQNEAQ (reference sequence). The CDR3 runs 16 residues. CDR3 coding DNA: TGTGCCAGCAGCCCCGAAGGGACAGGGAACACCGGGGAGCTGTTTTTT. As protein: CASSPEGTGNTGELFF.

The chain combines TRBV27 with TRBJ1-1; no definite D call. CDR1 and CDR2 from the germline V gene are MNHEY and SMNVEV (reference sequence). V lost 3 bases, J lost 1 base, and 6 bases lay in between. The CDR3 has 13 amino acids. The CDR3 DNA sequence: TGTGCCAGCAGTTTCATGGGGAACACTGAAGCTTTCTTT. As protein: CASSFMGNTEAFF.

The chain is built from TRBV7-7 and TRBJ2-5; D is unclear. The germline V and J ends were trimmed by 4 bases and 2 bases, with 11 bases remaining between them. Germline V gene sequence: CDR1 SSHAT, CDR2 FNYEAQ (reference sequence). The CDR3 is 14 residues long. The CDR3 region is CASSSTAVQETQYF. The CDR3 DNA reads TGTGCCAGCAGCTCGACGGCGGTTCAAGAGACCCAGTACTTC. Supplemented by reference TRBV7-7 and TRBJ2-5, the full variable domain reads GAGVSQSPRYKVTKRGQDVTLRCDPISSHATLYWYQQALGQGPEFLTYFNYEAQPDKSGLPSDRFSAERPEGSISTLTIQRTEQRDSAMYRCASSSTAVQETQYFGPGTRLLVL.

The chain couples TRBV28 to TRBJ2-5, with D unclear. CDR3 length: 13 residues. V was trimmed by 6 bases and J by 5 bases, leaving 13 bases between them. Germline CDR1 and CDR2: MDHEN and SYDVKM. CDR3 nucleotide sequence: TGTGCCAGCAGCCTCCCTAGTGGGGAGACCCAGTACTTC. Its protein product is CASSLPSGETQYF. Supplemented by reference TRBV28 and TRBJ2-5, the full variable domain reads DVKVTQSSRYLVKRTGEKVFLECVQDMDHENMFWYRQDPGLGLRLIYFSYDVKMKEKGDIPEGYSVSREKKERFSLILESASTNQTSMYLCASSLPSGETQYFGPGTRLLVL.

V and J are TRBV6-5 and TRBJ2-1, with unresolved D. The ends were cut back, 4 bases at V and 4 bases at J, with 11 bases in the middle. This CDR3 spans 14 amino acids. Looked up from germline, CDR1 is MNHEY and CDR2 is SVGAGI. This chain's CDR3 is CASSLEPTYNEQFF. As DNA, the CDR3 is TGTGCCAGCAGTTTAGAGCCGACGTACAATGAGCAGTTCTTC.

The chain combines TRBV6-5 with TRBJ1-4, with D tentatively TRBD1 (5 bases). CDR1 and CDR2 from the germline V gene are MNHEY and SVGAGI. V lost 4 bases to trimming and J lost 8 bases, with 11 bases between them. The CDR3 has 13 residues. The CDR3 DNA is TGTGCCAGCAGTTCGGGGGTTCGGGAAAAACTGTTTTTT. It encodes CASSSGVREKLFF.

V gene TRBV15 combines with J gene TRBJ2-5, with 7 bases identical to TRBD1. The CDR3 is 15 residues long. The J segment lost 2 bases and the V segment lost 3 bases, leaving 6 bases of the junction unmatched. Germline CDR1 is LNHNV and CDR2 is YYDKDF (reference sequence). In nucleotides, the CDR3 is TGTGCCACCAGCAGTCTAGACAGGGAACAAGAGACCCAGTACTTC. As protein: CATSSLDREQETQYF.

CDR3 sequence (DNA): TGTGCCAGCAGGCCCCAGGAGATTTCCCCGGGTGAAAAACTGTTTTTT. Its translation: CASRPQEISPGEKLFF. The chain is built from TRBV28 and TRBJ1-4; unclear D gene. This CDR3 is built from 16 residues. V was shortened by 6 bases and J by 7 bases, with 21 bases between the two germline ends. Germline assignment: CDR1 MDHEN and CDR2 SYDVKM.

J is TRBJ2-1 and V is TRBV6-1; D is unresolved. Trimming shortened V by 7 bases and J by 6 bases, and 19 bases separated the two germline ends. CDR1 and CDR2 (germline): MNHNS, SASEGT. The CDR3 covers 15 residues. The CDR3 spells CASKWSVGSVNEQFF. CDR3 DNA sequence: TGTGCCAGCAAGTGGTCCGTAGGCTCCGTCAATGAGCAGTTCTTC.

The V call is TRBV5-1, the J call TRBJ2-2; maybe TRBD1 (6 bases). The V gene lost 6 bases and the J gene lost 2 bases, with 8 bases spanning the gap. This CDR3 region has 13 residues. The germline V gene has CDR1 SGHRS and CDR2 YFSETQ. This chain's CDR3 is CASKQGNTGELFF. The CDR3, as DNA: TGCGCCAGCAAACAGGGCAACACCGGGGAGCTGTTTTTT.

Worth noting for this clone: Other DNA sequences from this sample encode an identical CDR3 as well. The V gene is TRBV7-9, the J gene TRBJ2-1; D is undetermined. The germline V and J ends were trimmed by 5 bases and 10 bases, with 9 bases remaining between them. The CDR3 has 11 residues. Germline values: CDR1 SEHNR, CDR2 FQNEAQ (reference sequence). CDR3 sequence: CASSLDGEQFF. CDR3 nucleotide sequence: TGTGCCAGCAGCCTGGACGGGGAGCAGTTCTTC. The whole variable domain, filled in from reference TRBV7-9 and TRBJ2-1, reads DTGVSQNPRHKITKRGQNVTFRCDPISEHNRLYWYRQTLGQGPEFLTYFQNEAQLEKSRLLSDRFSAERPKGSFSTLEIQRTEQGDSAMYLCASSLDGEQFFGPGTRLTVL.

The chain recombines TRBV27 with TRBJ2-7, with 11 positions matching TRBD2. Losses at the gene ends were 6 bases for V and 4 bases for J; bases not matched to a gene: 8. The germline gives CDR1 MNHEY, CDR2 SMNVEV (reference sequence). This CDR3 spans 15 amino acids. The DNA for the CDR3 is TGTGCCAGCAGCCCCGAGGGACTAGCGGCTTACGAGCAGTACTTC. Its translation: CASSPEGLAAYEQYF.